Reported below is one TCR beta chain. Patients from Seattle were sampled longitudinally, starting during active infection. This record comes from a study of blood T cell repertoires in COVID-19. The repertoire was sequenced with immunoSEQ multiplex PCR; TCRdb's copy has only in-frame clones and lacks some. The table shows some 300,000 clones, with roughly nine tenths occurring only once. With 0 bases removed from V and 8 bases from J, the gap between germline ends came to 16 bases. This CDR3 is 14 amino acids long. The germline gives CDR1 SQVTM, CDR2 ANQGSEA. The sequencing input was peripheral blood. This chain links TRBV29-1 with TRBJ1-2; maybe TRBD1 (6 bases). The TCR sequence derives from a woman aged 25-40 years with COVID-19, enrolled during active disease. Written as DNA, the CDR3 is TGCAGCGTTGAAGAGGGGGCCCGGCTGGGAGGCTACACCTTC. Amino acid sequence: CSVEEGARLGGYTF.